What follows describes a single TCR beta chain. These data are taken from a study of blood T cell repertoires in COVID-19. Study-level background: Researchers got acute and convalescent COVID-19 samples from the United States, Italy and Spain. PBMCs, B-cell-depleted T cells, or T cells were the source of the cDNA or gDNA that made up the material.

Germline V gene lookup returns CDR1 SGHAT and CDR2 FQNNGV. This CDR3 contains 15 residues. After removal of 4 bases from V and 2 bases from J, the junction contained 3 bases not matched to a gene. Per the authors' pipeline: The assay estimated nucleated cells by amplifying reference gene primers. TCRdb's copy holds only in-frame clones and misses some; the assay was immunoSEQ multiplex PCR. V and J calls plus clone size are reproduced from that table; the DNA served to infer D and trimming. The table has roughly 260,000 clones, around 90% seen once. The chain employs TRBV11-2 and TRBJ2-3, with 10 bases that match TRBD1. Sequencing used peripheral blood. The clonotype originates from a woman aged 50 to 60 who had recovered from COVID-19. CDR3 loop: CASSSGQGDTDTQYF. In nucleotides, the CDR3 is TGTGCCAGCAGCTCAGGACAGGGGGACACAGATACGCAGTATTTT.